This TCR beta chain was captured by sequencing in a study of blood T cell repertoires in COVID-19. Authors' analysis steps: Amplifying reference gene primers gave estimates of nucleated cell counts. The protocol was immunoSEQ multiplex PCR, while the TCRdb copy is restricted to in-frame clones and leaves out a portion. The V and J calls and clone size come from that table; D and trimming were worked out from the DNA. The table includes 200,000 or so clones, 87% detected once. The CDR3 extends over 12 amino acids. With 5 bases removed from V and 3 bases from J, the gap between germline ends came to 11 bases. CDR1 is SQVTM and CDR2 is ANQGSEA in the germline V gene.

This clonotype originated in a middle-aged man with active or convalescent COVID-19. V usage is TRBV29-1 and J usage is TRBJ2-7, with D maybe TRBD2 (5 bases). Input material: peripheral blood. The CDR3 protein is CSVSETNYEQYF. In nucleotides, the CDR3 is TGCAGCGTTAGCGAGACTAACTACGAGCAGTACTTC.